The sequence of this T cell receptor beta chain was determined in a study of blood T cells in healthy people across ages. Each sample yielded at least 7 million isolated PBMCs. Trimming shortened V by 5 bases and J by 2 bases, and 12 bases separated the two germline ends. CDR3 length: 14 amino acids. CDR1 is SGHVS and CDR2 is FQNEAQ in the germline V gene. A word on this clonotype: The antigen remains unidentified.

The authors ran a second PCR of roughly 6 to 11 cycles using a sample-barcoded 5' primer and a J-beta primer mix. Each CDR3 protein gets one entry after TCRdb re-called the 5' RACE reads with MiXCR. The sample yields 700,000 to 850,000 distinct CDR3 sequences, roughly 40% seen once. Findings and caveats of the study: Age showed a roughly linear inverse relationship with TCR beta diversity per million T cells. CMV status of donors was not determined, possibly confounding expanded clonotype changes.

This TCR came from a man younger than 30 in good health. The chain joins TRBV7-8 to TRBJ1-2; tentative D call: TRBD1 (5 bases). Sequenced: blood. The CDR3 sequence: CASSERQSNYGYTF. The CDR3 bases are TGTGCCAGCAGCGAGAGACAGAGCAACTATGGCTACACCTTC.